A selection of T cell receptor beta chains follows, all from one sample in a study of blood T cell repertoires in COVID-19. The table came from immunoSEQ multiplex PCR; TCRdb's copy has only in-frame clones and leaves some out. The profile shows around 18,000 clones, approximately 89% of them singletons. Sequences were obtained from peripheral blood. All receptors come from a man aged 60 to 69 with active COVID-19. Each CDR3 is given with its conserved first and last residue. A D gene is named only where the DNA matches it firmly. Where a row states a size, it is once, few, many or the class of an expanded clone; other rows omit it.

j_call clone_size d_call v_call cdr3_nt cdr3_aa
TRBJ1-2 . . TRBV21-1 TGTGCCAGCAGCAAATTGAGGTGCGGTGGAACCTTC CASSKLRCGGTF
TRBJ2-3 . TRBD2 TRBV6-2/TRBV6-3 TGTGCCAGCAGTTACGGTATAGCGGGGGGCGATACGCAGTATTTT CASSYGIAGGDTQYF
TRBJ2-7 . . TRBV19 TGTGCCAGTAGTATCCGGGGACACGACTTTCCCTACGAGCAGTACTTC CASSIRGHDFPYEQYF
TRBJ2-5 . TRBD1 TRBV19 TGTGCCAGTAGTATAGATACAGGGGTCGTGGAGACCCAGTACTTC CASSIDTGVVETQYF
TRBJ2-1 . TRBD1 TRBV4-1 TGCGCCAGCAGCCAAGACAGGGGGCGGAATGAGCAGTTCTTC CASSQDRGRNEQFF
TRBJ2-1 few . TRBV1 TGCACCAGCAGCCAAGATCCAGCGGGGGGATACAATGAGCAGTTCTTC CTSSQDPAGGYNEQFF
TRBJ2-1 . TRBD2 TRBV11-1 TGTGCCAGCAGCTTATTGACTAGCGGGGGGAATGAGCAGTTCTTC CASSLLTSGGNEQFF
TRBJ1-1 . TRBD1 TRBV4-3 TGCGCCAGCAGCCAAGAGGGGACAGGGGCGGGAGAAGCTTTCTTT CASSQEGTGAGEAFF
TRBJ2-5 . . TRBV5-1 TGCGCCAGCAGCTTGGGAGGTGGTCTTGGGACCCAGTACTTC CASSLGGGLGTQYF
TRBJ2-5 once . TRBV5-4 TGTGCCAGCAGCTGGGAGAGCGGTGAGACCCAGTACTTC CASSWESGETQYF
TRBJ1-2 . TRBD1 TRBV5-1 TGCGCCAGCAGCCTAACCGGACAGGGTGAGGGGGGCTACACCTTC CASSLTGQGEGGYTF
TRBJ2-2 . . TRBV5-5 TGTGCCAGCAGCTTGGGGCAGGTAACCGGGGAGCTGTTTTTT CASSLGQVTGELFF
TRBJ2-5 . . TRBV21-1 TGTGCCATCCTACAAGAGACCCAGTACTTC CAILQETQYF
TRBJ1-6 few . TRBV10-3 TGTGCCATCAGTGCCTCGGGTCCCCATTCACCCCTCCACTTT CAISASGPHSPLHF
TRBJ1-3 few . TRBV5-1 TGCGCCAGCAGCCCCGGCGGCTCTGGAAACACCATATATTTT CASSPGGSGNTIYF
TRBJ2-7 . . TRBV5-1 TGCGCCAGCAGCTTGGCAACTAGTGGGGTCTCCGAGCAGTACTTC CASSLATSGVSEQYF
TRBJ2-2 . . TRBV19 TGTGCCAGTAGAGAGCAGGCCACCGGGGAGCTGTTTTTT CASREQATGELFF
TRBJ2-3 . . TRBV9 TGTGCCAGCAGCGTAGGCGGGTCAGATACGCAGTATTTT CASSVGGSDTQYF
TRBJ2-3 . TRBD2 TRBV5-4 TGTGCCAGCAGCTTGTTCATCGCGGGAGCCACAGATACGCAGTATTTT CASSLFIAGATDTQYF
TRBJ1-5 . TRBD1 TRBV19 TGTGCCAGTAGTCCCCAGGACAGGGGCAATCAGCCCCAGCATTTT CASSPQDRGNQPQHF
TRBJ2-6 . . TRBV7-3 TGTGCCAGCAGCTTAGACGGGCTACTAACAGGCGGGGCCAACGTCCTGACTTTC CASSLDGLLTGGANVLTF
TRBJ2-7 . TRBD1 TRBV6-5 TGTGCCAGCAGTTACTTGCTGACAGGGGAATACGGCGAGCAGTACTTC CASSYLLTGEYGEQYF
TRBJ2-1 . . TRBV29-1 TGCAGCGTTGACGGAGCGGTAAGCTCCTACAATGAGCAGTTCTTC CSVDGAVSSYNEQFF
TRBJ1-2 . TRBD1 TRBV6-5 TGTGCCAGCAGTTACTTCCCCGGGACAGGGGGAGGCTACACCTTC CASSYFPGTGGGYTF
TRBJ2-1 . TRBD2 TRBV6-1 TGTGCCAGCAGTGAAAGATTGACTAGCGGGATTAGCTCCTACAATGAGCAGTTCTTC CASSERLTSGISSYNEQFF
TRBJ1-4 . . TRBV4-3 TGCGCCAGCAGCCAAGATCGGCAGGGAGGTGAAAAACTGTTTTTT CASSQDRQGGEKLFF
TRBJ2-7 . TRBD2 TRBV15 TGTGCCACCAGCAGAGATGGGGCGGGAGGGACGTACGAGCAGTACTTC CATSRDGAGGTYEQYF
TRBJ1-2 . . TRBV9 TGTGCCAGCAGCGAGGGACAAGCTGGCTATGGCTACACCTTC CASSEGQAGYGYTF
TRBJ2-3 . . TRBV24-1 TGTGCCACCAGTGAGTCGGGGTGGGGCACAGATACGCAGTATTTT CATSESGWGTDTQYF
TRBJ1-2 . . TRBV27 TGTGCCAGCAGTCCCAATAGAGAGTATGGCTACACCTTC CASSPNREYGYTF
TRBJ2-4 . . TRBV15 TGTGCCACCAGCAGAGACAGAACCATTCAGTACTTC CATSRDRTIQYF
TRBJ2-5 . TRBD1 TRBV19 TGTGCCAGTTCCGTTACAGGGGGCCTAGAGGAGACCCAGTACTTC CASSVTGGLEETQYF
TRBJ2-7 . TRBD2 TRBV4-2 TGTGCCAGCAGCCAGCGAAGCGGGGGGCTTCCTTACGAGCAGTACTTC CASSQRSGGLPYEQYF
TRBJ2-1 . . TRBV7-7 TGTGCTAGCAGCTTAGCGTTGGGGGCCCTCAATGAGCAGTTCTTC CASSLALGALNEQFF
TRBJ2-7 . . TRBV5-1 TGCGCCAGCAGCCAGCAGGGCCATTCCTCCTACGAGCAGTACTTC CASSQQGHSSYEQYF
TRBJ2-2 . . TRBV11-3 TGTGCCAGCAGCTCCAGACTAAGGAACACCGGGGAGCTGTTTTTT CASSSRLRNTGELFF
TRBJ1-4 . TRBD1 TRBV7-6 TGTGCCAGCAGCTTAGCGTCCGGGACAGGGGAAGAAAAACTGTTTTTT CASSLASGTGEEKLFF
TRBJ1-4 . TRBD1 TRBV19 TGTGCCAGTAGTACGGACAGGGCGGGCGAAAAACTGTTTTTT CASSTDRAGEKLFF
TRBJ1-2 once . TRBV12-5 TGTGCTAGTGGTTTGTGGGGCAGAAACTATGGCTACACCTTC CASGLWGRNYGYTF
TRBJ2-2 . . TRBV5-1 TGCGCCAGCAGCCATCGGGCCGGGGAGCTGTTTTTT CASSHRAGELFF
TRBJ2-2 . TRBD1 TRBV4-3 TGCGCCAGCAGCCAAGGGACAGGGGACAACACCGGGGAGCTGTTTTTT CASSQGTGDNTGELFF
TRBJ2-3 . . TRBV5-4 TGTGCCAGCAGCTTGGCTAGACGCACAGATACGCAGTATTTT CASSLARRTDTQYF
TRBJ1-3 . . TRBV18 TGTGCCAGCTCACCCCAGGGGCCCCCCAGCTCTGGAAACACCATATATTTT CASSPQGPPSSGNTIYF
TRBJ1-5 . TRBD1 TRBV15 TGTGCCACCAGCATCCGACAGGGAAAAAATCAGCCCCAGCATTTT CATSIRQGKNQPQHF
TRBJ1-5 . . TRBV28 TGTGCCAGCAGTCCAGGGGGCAATCAGCCCCAGCATTTT CASSPGGNQPQHF
TRBJ2-2 few TRBD2 TRBV27 TGTGCCAGCAGGAAAGCGGGAGTAGGGACCGGGGAGCTGTTTTTT CASRKAGVGTGELFF
TRBJ2-7 . TRBD1 TRBV18 TGTGCCAGCTCACCTAGTCGACAGGGGGAGGCCGAGCAGTACTTC CASSPSRQGEAEQYF
TRBJ2-3 . . TRBV5-4 TGTGCCAGCAGCTTGGCAGGTGTCCTCACAGATACGCAGTATTTT CASSLAGVLTDTQYF
TRBJ2-5 once TRBD2 TRBV6-5 TGTGCCAGCAGTCCTTACGGGACTAGCCAAGAGACCCAGTACTTC CASSPYGTSQETQYF
TRBJ2-3 once TRBD2 TRBV30 TGTGCCTGGGCCTGGTCGGGAGGGGCAGATACGCAGTATTTT CAWAWSGGADTQYF
TRBJ2-1 . . TRBV2 TGTGCCAGCACTCGATCGAGCAATGAGCAGTTCTTC CASTRSSNEQFF
TRBJ2-7 . . TRBV19 TGTGCCAGTACCGACCCGGGACAATTCTCCTACGAGCAGTACTTC CASTDPGQFSYEQYF
TRBJ2-5 . TRBD2 TRBV29-1 TGCAGCGCCAGGGAGTCGGGGGAGGGGACCCAGTACTTC CSARESGEGTQYF
TRBJ1-4 . TRBD1 TRBV28 TGTGCCAGCGGACAGGGACCTGAAAAACTGTTTTTT CASGQGPEKLFF
TRBJ1-1 . . TRBV19 TGTGCCAGTAGTTACCTCAGGGGTGGGAACACTGAAGCTTTCTTT CASSYLRGGNTEAFF
TRBJ1-1 . . TRBV6-5 TGTGCCAGCAGTTATGACAGGCGATCATCGGCTGAAGCTTTCTTT CASSYDRRSSAEAFF
TRBJ1-1 . . TRBV10-3 TGTGCCATCAGTGACAATCGGGGGGGGAACACTGAAGCTTTCTTT CAISDNRGGNTEAFF